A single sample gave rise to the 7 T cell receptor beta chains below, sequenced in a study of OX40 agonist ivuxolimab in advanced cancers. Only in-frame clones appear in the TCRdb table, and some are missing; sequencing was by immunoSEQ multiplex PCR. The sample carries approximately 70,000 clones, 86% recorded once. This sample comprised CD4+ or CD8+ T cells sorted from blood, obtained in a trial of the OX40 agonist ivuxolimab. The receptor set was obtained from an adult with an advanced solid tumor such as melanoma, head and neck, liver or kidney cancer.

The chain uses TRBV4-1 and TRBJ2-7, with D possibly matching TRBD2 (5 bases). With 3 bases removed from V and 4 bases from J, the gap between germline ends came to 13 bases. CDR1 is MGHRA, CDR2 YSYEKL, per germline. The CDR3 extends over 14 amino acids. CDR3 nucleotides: TGCGCCAGCAGCCAGGGGAGCCAATCGTACGAGCAGTACTTC. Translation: CASSQGSQSYEQYF.

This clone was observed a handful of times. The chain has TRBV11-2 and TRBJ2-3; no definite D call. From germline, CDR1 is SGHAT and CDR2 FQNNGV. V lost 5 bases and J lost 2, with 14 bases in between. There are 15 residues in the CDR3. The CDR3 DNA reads TGTGCCAGCAGCAATAGGGCCAGTCACACAGATACGCAGTATTTT. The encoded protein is CASSNRASHTDTQYF.

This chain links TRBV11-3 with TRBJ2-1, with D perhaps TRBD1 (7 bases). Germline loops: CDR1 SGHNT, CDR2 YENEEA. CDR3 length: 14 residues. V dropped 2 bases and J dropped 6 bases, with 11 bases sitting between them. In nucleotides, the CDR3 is TGTGCCAGCAGCTTACAGGGGGGCCCCAATGAGCAGTTCTTC. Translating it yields CASSLQGGPNEQFF.

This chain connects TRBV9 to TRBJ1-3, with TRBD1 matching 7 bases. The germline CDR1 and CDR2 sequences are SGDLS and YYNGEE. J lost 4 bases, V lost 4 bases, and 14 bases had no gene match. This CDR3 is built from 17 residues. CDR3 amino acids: CASSPPPLGQWGNTIYF. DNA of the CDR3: TGTGCCAGCAGCCCACCCCCCCTGGGACAGTGGGGAAACACCATATATTTT.

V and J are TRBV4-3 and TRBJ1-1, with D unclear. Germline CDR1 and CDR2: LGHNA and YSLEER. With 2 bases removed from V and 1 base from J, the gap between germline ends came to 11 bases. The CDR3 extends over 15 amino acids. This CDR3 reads CASSQSQKQNTEAFF. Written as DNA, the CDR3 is TGCGCCAGCAGCCAATCCCAGAAACAGAACACTGAAGCTTTCTTT.

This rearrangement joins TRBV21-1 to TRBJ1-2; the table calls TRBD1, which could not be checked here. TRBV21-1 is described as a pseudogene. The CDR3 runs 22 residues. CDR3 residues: CASSLNRLTGLGQRESGYGYTF. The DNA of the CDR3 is TGTGCCAGCAGCTTAAACCGGCTTACAGGGTTGGGCCAACGCGAAAGTGGCTATGGCTACACCTTC.

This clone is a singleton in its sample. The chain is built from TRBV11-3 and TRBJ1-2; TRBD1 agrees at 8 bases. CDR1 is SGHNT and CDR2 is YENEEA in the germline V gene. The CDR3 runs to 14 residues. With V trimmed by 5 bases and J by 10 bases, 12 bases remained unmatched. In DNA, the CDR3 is TGTGCCAGCAGCCTTATAGGGGTCCAGGGGGCCTACACCTTC. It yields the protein CASSLIGVQGAYTF.